These 3 T cell receptor beta chains were sequenced from one sample in a study of CD8+CD57+ T cells in acquired aplastic anemia. Before being chosen for sequencing, patients had shown CD8+CD57+ cell expansion by flow cytometry. CDR3 and TCR beta VDJ profiling relied on a genomic DNA template. One entry per CDR3 protein, called by TCRdb with MiXCR from the reads. Of 450,000 to 600,000 distinct CDR3 sequences detected, approximately 33% appear once; the ten largest clones hold roughly 0.8%. The sequencing input was sorted CD4+, CD8+, or CD8+CD57+ T cells (not recorded which) from PBMCs. Source of these receptors: a human donor with aplastic anemia.

This clonotype was detected only a few times. The rearrangement uses TRBV2 and TRBJ2-7, with D unresolved. Germline V CDR1 and CDR2: SNHLY, FYNNEI. This CDR3 has 13 residues. V lost 5 bases and J 2 bases, leaving 10 bases between the germline ends. The CDR3 DNA is TGTGCCAGCAGTCCGATAAGCACCTACGAGCAGTACTTC. Translated, it gives CASSPISTYEQYF. Combining the CDR3 with reference TRBV2 and TRBJ2-7 gives the whole variable domain EPEVTQTPSHQVTQMGQEVILRCVPISNHLYFYWYRQILGQKVEFLVSFYNNEISEKSEIFDDQFSVERPDGSNFTLKIRSTKLEDSAMYFCASSPISTYEQYFGPGTRLTVT.

The chain combines TRBV4-1 with TRBJ1-1; 8 nucleotides line up with TRBD1. The V gene's germline CDR1 is MGHRA and CDR2 YSYEKL. V dropped 4 bases and J dropped 8; count of bases not matched to a gene: 6. CDR3 length: 13 amino acids. The CDR3 bases are TGCGCCAGCAGCCCAGACAGGGGCCCCGAAGCTTTCTTT. Amino acids: CASSPDRGPEAFF.

This clonotype was found once. The chain couples TRBV3-1 to TRBJ2-5; 13 bases line up with TRBD2. Trimming cost V 0 bases and J 0 bases; bases outside gene matches: 4. The CDR3 loop spans 18 amino acids. Germline lookup yields CDR1 LGHDT and CDR2 YNNKEL (reference sequence). The DNA for the CDR3 is TGTGCCAGCAGCCAAGAGGGGGGGACTAGCGGGGACCAAGAGACCCAGTACTTC. Encoded protein: CASSQEGGTSGDQETQYF.